This T cell receptor beta chain was identified in a study of T cell responses to AZD1222 COVID-19 vaccine. Here immunoSEQ multiplex PCR was the method, and the copy in TCRdb shows in-frame clones only, minus some. The table includes some 18,000 clones, roughly 76% detected once. Findings and limits, study-wide: The donor cohort was predominantly white British with a female majority, and clonal diversity may have been underestimated.

This clone was counted between two and nine times. The antigen is unknown. This CDR3 contains 13 residues. Trimming took off 4 bases at V and 3 bases at J, with 11 bases between the two ends. Germline V gene sequence: CDR1 SGHDT, CDR2 YYEEEE. The sample was peripheral blood, taken 28 days after the second AZD1222 dose. The receptor was isolated from an adult who received the AZD1222 COVID-19 vaccine. The chain is built from TRBV5-6 and TRBJ2-7; the D gene is possibly TRBD1 (5 bases). The DNA of the CDR3 is TGTGCCAGCAGCGCACCAGGGAACTACGAGCAGTACTTC. Its translation: CASSAPGNYEQYF.